This TCR beta chain appears in the sequencing data of a study of cytotoxic CD8 clonotypes in ibrutinib-treated CLL. Study overall: Partial response occurred in about 25 patients and complete response in 2; at median around 70 months, around 14 remained remitted and approximately 12 progressed.

TCRdb's table, derived via immunoSEQ multiplex PCR, lists solely in-frame clones and lacks some. Of roughly 200,000 clones listed, about 72% are singletons. Study-wide results and caveats: Elevated clonality accompanied ibrutinib response, with a return toward baseline values at progression. Sustained-remission and progressing patients diverged in sampling times. The study found baseline clonality above age-matched healthy donors, tracking circulating CD8+ T-cell counts.

The CDR3 has 14 amino acids. Unmatched junction bases numbered 2, after V lost 6 bases and J lost 2 bases. The germline CDR1 and CDR2 sequences are SGHTA and FQGNSA. A remark on this clone: The antigen is undetermined.

Specimen: PBMCs, collected after 24 months of ibrutinib treatment. This clonotype was sampled from a human donor with chronic lymphocytic leukemia. The chain joins TRBV7-2 to TRBJ2-7, with 12 bases that match TRBD2. CDR3 in amino acids: CASRPSGRAYEQYF. CDR3 in DNA: TGTGCCAGCAGGCCTAGCGGGAGGGCCTACGAGCAGTACTTC. Supplemented by reference TRBV7-2 and TRBJ2-7, the full variable domain reads GAGVSQSPSNKVTEKGKDVELRCDPISGHTALYWYRQSLGQGLEFLIYFQGNSAPDKSGLPSDRFSAERTGGSVSTLTIQRTQQEDSAVYLCASRPSGRAYEQYFGPGTRLTVT.